A selection of T cell receptor beta chains follows, all from one sample in a study of CD4 T cells in relation to SARS-CoV-2 and coronaviruses. TCRdb's table, derived via immunoSEQ multiplex PCR, lists solely in-frame clones and lacks some. Of about 36,000 clones listed, about 79% are singletons. Their antigens remain unidentified. The sequenced sample was naive CD4+ T cells from PBMCs, cultured in vitro. The receptors were gathered from an adult with COVID-19. The CDR3 runs from the conserved cysteine through the conserved F or W. D genes are given only for firm matches. Clone sizes are given selectively: once, few, many, or a class where the clone is expanded.

>TRBV3-1/TRBV3-2|-|TRBJ1-5|-
TGTGCCAGCAGTTCGGGAGATAGCAATCAGCCCCAGCATTTT
CASSSGDSNQPQHF
>TRBV3-1/TRBV3-2|-|TRBJ1-2|-
TGTGCCAGCAGCCAAGCCGGAACCTATGGCTACACCTTC
CASSQAGTYGYTF
>TRBV30|few|TRBJ2-1|-
TGTGCCTGGAGTTTCGGGGGCTCCTACAATGAGCAGTTCTTC
CAWSFGGSYNEQFF
>TRBV15|-|TRBJ2-1|TRBD2
TGTGCCACCAGCGGGGACCTGTGGCTAGCGGGAGGACTTGAGCAGTTCTTC
CATSGDLWLAGGLEQFF
>TRBV13|-|TRBJ1-6|-
TGTGCCAGCAGCTTCCGACAGACTGCACCCCTAAATTATAATTCACCCCTCCACTTT
CASSFRQTAPLNYNSPLHF
>TRBV4-1|-|TRBJ2-2|-
TGCGCCAGCAGCCAACAGCGGAGGAACACCGGGGAGCTGTTTTTT
CASSQQRRNTGELFF
>TRBV3-1/TRBV3-2|-|TRBJ2-5|-
TGTGCCAGCAGCCGGCAGGGAGGACAAGAGACCCAGTACTTC
CASSRQGGQETQYF
>TRBV15|once|TRBJ2-7|TRBD2
TGTGCCACCAGCAGAGAAAGCGGGGATTACGAGCAGTACTTC
CATSRESGDYEQYF
>TRBV14|-|TRBJ1-4|TRBD1
TGTGCCAGCAGCCCTAACAGGGGAATTGACGAAAAACTGTTTTTT
CASSPNRGIDEKLFF
>TRBV14|-|TRBJ2-1|-
TGTGCCAGCAGCGCATCTAGATTTACTGAGCAGTTCTTC
CASSASRFTEQFF
>TRBV3-1/TRBV3-2|-|TRBJ2-2|-
TGTGCCAGCAGTCGGACCTCAAACACCGGGGAGCTGTTTTTT
CASSRTSNTGELFF
>TRBV19|few|TRBJ1-5|-
TGTGCCAGTAGTATAGGGGGGGCAGGTCAGCCCCAGCATTTT
CASSIGGAGQPQHF
>TRBV6-4|-|TRBJ1-4|TRBD1
TGTGCCAGCAGTGACGGTCAGGGGGCTAATGAAAAACTGTTTTTT
CASSDGQGANEKLFF
>TRBV9|-|TRBJ2-5|TRBD1
TGTGCCAGCAGCCAACAGGGGGCGCGGGAGGAGACCCAGTACTTC
CASSQQGAREETQYF
>TRBV7-8|-|TRBJ2-4|-
TGTGCCAGCAGCTTAATCAGTCTGAGATTATTAGCCAAAAACATTCAGTACTTC
CASSLISLRLLAKNIQYF
>TRBV4-1|-|TRBJ1-6|-
TGCGCCAGCAGCCAAGATCCCGTGAGGACAGCCTATAATTCACCCCTCCACTTT
CASSQDPVRTAYNSPLHF
>TRBV6-4|-|TRBJ1-2|-
TGTGCCAGCAGTGACGGGAACTATGGCTACACCTTC
CASSDGNYGYTF
>TRBV2|-|TRBJ1-1|-
TGTGCCAGCACCCCCCTAAGGGACACTGAAGCTTTCTTT
CASTPLRDTEAFF
>TRBV5-1|-|TRBJ2-1|TRBD1
TGCGCCAGCAGCACCCGGGGGACAGGGGATTACAATGAGCAGTTCTTC
CASSTRGTGDYNEQFF
>TRBV2|-|TRBJ2-5|TRBD1
TGTGCCAGTAGACAGGGGCCGGGGGAGACCCAGTACTTC
CASRQGPGETQYF
>TRBV6-2/TRBV6-3|medium-sized|TRBJ2-3|TRBD2
TGTGCCAGCAGTTTGACTAGCGGGAGCACAGATACGCAGTATTTT
CASSLTSGSTDTQYF
>TRBV5-1|-|TRBJ2-1|TRBD2
TGCGCCAGCAGCTTGTCTACTGGGGGAGGGTACAATGAGCAGTTCTTC
CASSLSTGGGYNEQFF
>TRBV7-9|few|TRBJ2-3|-
TGTGCCAGCAGCTTATTAAGGAGGACCACCACAGATACGCAGTATTTT
CASSLLRRTTTDTQYF
>TRBV7-9|-|TRBJ2-6|TRBD1
TGTGCCAGCAGCTACGGGACAGGGGTCTCTGGGGCCAACGTCCTGACTTTC
CASSYGTGVSGANVLTF
>TRBV19|-|TRBJ2-1|TRBD2
TGTGCCAGTAGTGTGTCGACTAGCTGGACTTACAATGAGCAGTTCTTC
CASSVSTSWTYNEQFF
>TRBV30|-|TRBJ2-6|-
TGTGCCTGGCAGCGTGTCTCTGGGGCCAACGTCCTGACTTTC
CAWQRVSGANVLTF
>TRBV20-1|-|TRBJ2-1|-
TGCAGTGCTAGTAGGGCGGGGAGCTCCTACAATGAGCAGTTCTTC
CSASRAGSSYNEQFF
>TRBV29-1|-|TRBJ2-1|-
TGCAGCGTTGAAGATAGGCTCAGCGGGCTAAGCTCCTACAATGAGCAGTTCTTC
CSVEDRLSGLSSYNEQFF
>TRBV11-1|-|TRBJ2-7|TRBD2
TGTGCCAGCAGCCTCGGACTAGTAAACGGCTACGAGCAGTACTTC
CASSLGLVNGYEQYF
>TRBV7-2|once|TRBJ2-4|TRBD1
TGTGCCAGCAGCATAGGGACAGGCAAAAACATTCAGTACTTC
CASSIGTGKNIQYF
>TRBV10-3|-|TRBJ2-7|TRBD2
TGTGCCATCAGAAATAGCGGGAGCTCCTACGAGCAGTACTTC
CAIRNSGSSYEQYF
>TRBV20-1|-|TRBJ1-3|-
TGCAGTGCTGGGGTCAGAAACACCATATATTTT
CSAGVRNTIYF
>TRBV19|few|TRBJ2-5|TRBD2
TGTGCCAGTAGCTCGGGACTAGCGGGAGGCGGGAGGACCCAGTACTTC
CASSSGLAGGGRTQYF
>TRBV15|-|TRBJ1-5|-
TGTGCCACCAGCAGAGTTAGCAATCAGCCCCAGCATTTT
CATSRVSNQPQHF
>TRBV27|-|TRBJ1-2|-
TGTGCCAGCAGGTTCTTGGGGGAGAACTATGGCTACACCTTC
CASRFLGENYGYTF
>TRBV19|-|TRBJ1-1|-
TGTGCCAGTAGTGGCACTGGGGACACTGAAGCTTTCTTT
CASSGTGDTEAFF
>TRBV14|-|TRBJ2-3|-
TGTGCCAGCAGCCAAGCCCCTACAGATACGCAGTATTTT
CASSQAPTDTQYF
>TRBV9|once|TRBJ1-1|-
TGTGCCAGCAGCGTAGAAGTTGAGACTGAAGCTTTCTTT
CASSVEVETEAFF
>TRBV7-2|-|TRBJ2-5|TRBD1
TGTGCCAGCAGCAAGGACAGGGTGGAAGAGACCCAGTACTTC
CASSKDRVEETQYF
>TRBV9|-|TRBJ2-2|TRBD2
TGTGCCAGCAGCCCCCCGGGGGGGGTCGTCGGGGAGCTGTTTTTT
CASSPPGGVVGELFF
>TRBV5-4|-|TRBJ1-2|-
TGTGCCAGCAGCGCGAACAGGGACGGCTACACCTTC
CASSANRDGYTF
>TRBV2|-|TRBJ2-1|-
TGTGCCAGCAGTAGACAAGACTATGAGCAGTTCTTC
CASSRQDYEQFF
>TRBV9|once|TRBJ2-5|-
TGTGCCAGCAGCCCTTGGACGGGGCTAGAGACCCAGTACTTC
CASSPWTGLETQYF
>TRBV2|-|TRBJ1-5|TRBD1
TGTGCCAGCAGGGGACAGGGGTTAACACAACAGCCCCAGCATTTT
CASRGQGLTQQPQHF
>TRBV28|once|TRBJ2-7|-
TGTGCCAGCAGTCTGTACCGGGACCTCTACGAGCAGTACTTC
CASSLYRDLYEQYF
>TRBV11-1|once|TRBJ1-6|-
TGTGCCAGCAGCTTGACAGGACTGAATTCACCCCTCCACTTT
CASSLTGLNSPLHF
>TRBV4-1|-|TRBJ2-5|-
TGCGCCAGCAGCTTCCGACAGGTCGAAGGAGAGACCCAGTACTTC
CASSFRQVEGETQYF
>TRBV4-3|-|TRBJ2-7|-
TGCGCCAGCAGCCAACAGGGAGGTCCCTACGAGCAGTACTTC
CASSQQGGPYEQYF
>TRBV30|-|TRBJ2-7|-
TGTGCCTGGAGTCAAAGGGTCAGGGACGGCGAGCAGTACTTC
CAWSQRVRDGEQYF
>TRBV6-6|-|TRBJ1-2|-
TGTGCCAGCAGGACGGATAACTATGGCTACACCTTC
CASRTDNYGYTF
>TRBV9|few|TRBJ1-4|TRBD1
TGTGCCAGCAGCCCTGGGACAGGGGGCAATGAAAAACTGTTTTTT
CASSPGTGGNEKLFF
>TRBV18|-|TRBJ2-2|-
TGTGCCAGCTCACCAGTGACAGTCTCTAGAGGAGGGGACACCGGGGAGCTGTTTTTT
CASSPVTVSRGGDTGELFF
>TRBV27|-|TRBJ2-7|-
TGTGCCAGCAGTTCCCGCGGAGTACCATTTCACGAGCAGTACTTC
CASSSRGVPFHEQYF